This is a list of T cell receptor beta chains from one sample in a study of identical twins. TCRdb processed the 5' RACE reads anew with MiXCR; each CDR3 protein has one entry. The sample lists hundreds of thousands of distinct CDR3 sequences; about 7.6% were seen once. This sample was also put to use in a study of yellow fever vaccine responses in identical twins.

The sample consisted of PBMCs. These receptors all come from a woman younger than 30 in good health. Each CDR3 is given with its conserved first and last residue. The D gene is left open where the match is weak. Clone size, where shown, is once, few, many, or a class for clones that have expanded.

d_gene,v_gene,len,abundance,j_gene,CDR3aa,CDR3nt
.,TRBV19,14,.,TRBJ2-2,CASSIDMVAGELFF,TGTGCCAGTAGTATAGACATGGTGGCCGGGGAGCTGTTTTTT
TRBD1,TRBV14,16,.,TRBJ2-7,CASSQGIQGAGHEQYF,TGTGCCAGCAGCCAAGGGATACAGGGGGCTGGTCACGAGCAGTACTTC
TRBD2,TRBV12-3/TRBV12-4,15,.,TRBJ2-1,CASSATSGGFDEQFF,TGTGCCAGCAGTGCGACTAGCGGGGGTTTCGATGAGCAGTTCTTC
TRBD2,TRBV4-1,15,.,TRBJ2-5,CASSPSGGWQETQYF,TGCGCCAGCAGCCCTAGCGGGGGGTGGCAAGAGACCCAGTACTTC
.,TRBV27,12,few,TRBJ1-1,CASSSIGTEAFF,TGTGCCAGCAGTTCCATAGGTACTGAAGCTTTCTTT
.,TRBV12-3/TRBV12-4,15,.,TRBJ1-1,CASSSYPDMNTEAFF,TGTGCCAGCAGTTCCTACCCCGACATGAACACTGAAGCTTTCTTT
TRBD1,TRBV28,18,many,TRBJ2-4,CASSTPGDRLLAKNIQYF,TGTGCCAGCAGTACCCCGGGGGACAGGCTCTTAGCCAAAAACATTCAGTACTTC
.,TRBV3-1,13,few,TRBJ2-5,CASSRRQEETQYF,TGTGCCAGCAGCCGTCGACAAGAAGAGACCCAGTACTTC
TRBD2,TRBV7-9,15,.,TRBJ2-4,CASSSTSGAGNIQYF,TGTGCCAGCAGCTCGACTAGCGGGGCGGGAAACATTCAGTACTTC
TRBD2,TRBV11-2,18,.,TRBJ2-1,CASSPGPGPAGPRNEQFF,TGTGCCAGCAGCCCAGGACCGGGACCAGCGGGGCCCCGCAATGAGCAGTTCTTC
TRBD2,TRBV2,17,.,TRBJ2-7,CASGGGLAGDSSYEQYF,TGTGCCAGCGGAGGTGGACTAGCGGGAGACTCCAGCTACGAGCAGTACTTC
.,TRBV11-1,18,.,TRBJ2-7,CASSPTGLGGPSSYEQYF,TGTGCCAGCAGCCCTACGGGCCTAGGAGGACCTTCATCCTACGAGCAGTACTTC
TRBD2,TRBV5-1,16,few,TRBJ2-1,CASSQLGLAAYNEQFF,TGCGCCAGCAGCCAACTAGGACTAGCGGCGTACAATGAGCAGTTCTTC
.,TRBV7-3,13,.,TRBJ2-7,CASSPQARDEQYF,TGTGCCAGCAGCCCCCAGGCCCGCGACGAGCAGTACTTC
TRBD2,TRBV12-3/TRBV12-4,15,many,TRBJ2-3,CASSFSGRPTDTQYF,TGTGCCAGCAGTTTTAGCGGGAGACCCACAGATACGCAGTATTTT
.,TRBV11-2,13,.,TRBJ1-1,CASSLQGTTEAFF,TGTGCCAGCAGCTTACAGGGTACGACTGAAGCTTTCTTT
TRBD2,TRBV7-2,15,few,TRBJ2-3,CASSSAGASFHTQYF,TGTGCCAGCAGCTCAGCGGGGGCGTCCTTCCATACGCAGTATTTT
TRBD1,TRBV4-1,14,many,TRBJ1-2,CASSSGQGDYGYTF,TGCGCCAGCAGCTCAGGACAGGGCGACTATGGCTACACCTTC
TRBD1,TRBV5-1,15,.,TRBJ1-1,CASSIATGMNTEAFF,TGCGCCAGCAGCATTGCGACAGGGATGAACACTGAAGCTTTCTTT
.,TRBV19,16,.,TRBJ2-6,CASTHVTSSGANVLTF,TGTGCCAGTACTCATGTGACTTCTTCTGGGGCCAACGTCCTGACTTTC
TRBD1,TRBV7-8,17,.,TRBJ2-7,CASSLRERGQEYYEQYF,TGTGCCAGCAGCTTACGGGAACGGGGACAGGAGTACTACGAGCAGTACTTC
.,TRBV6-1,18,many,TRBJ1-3,CASTHDPKAVLSGNTIYF,TGTGCCAGCACCCACGACCCGAAGGCTGTCCTCTCTGGAAACACCATATATTTT
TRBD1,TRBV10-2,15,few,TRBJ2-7,CASRGGQGSSYEQYF,TGCGCCAGCAGAGGGGGACAGGGGTCCTCCTACGAGCAGTACTTC
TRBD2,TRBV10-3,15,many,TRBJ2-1,CAISVGLAGGNEQFF,TGTGCCATCAGTGTTGGTCTAGCGGGGGGCAATGAGCAGTTCTTC
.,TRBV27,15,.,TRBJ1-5,CASSIGQGVGQPQHF,TGTGCCAGCAGTATCGGACAAGGGGTCGGTCAGCCCCAGCATTTT
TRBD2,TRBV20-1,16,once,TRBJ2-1,CSATDKTSGSLRGQFF,TGCAGTGCTACGGATAAGACTAGCGGGAGCTTACGCGGGCAGTTCTTC
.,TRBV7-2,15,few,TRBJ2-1,CASSPPGNYYNEQFF,TGTGCCAGCAGCCCGCCCGGCAATTACTACAATGAGCAGTTCTTC
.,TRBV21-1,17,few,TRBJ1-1,CASQVQSREGRDTEAFF,TGTGCCAGCCAAGTTCAATCAAGAGAGGGTCGGGACACTGAAGCTTTCTTT
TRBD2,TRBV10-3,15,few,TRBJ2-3,CASSQLAGVSDTQYF,TGTGCCTCGAGCCAGCTAGCGGGAGTTTCAGATACGCAGTATTTT
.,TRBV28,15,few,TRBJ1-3,CASSTRHISGNTIYF,TGTGCCAGCAGTACCCGACACATCTCTGGAAACACCATATATTTT
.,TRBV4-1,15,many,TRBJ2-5,CASSPRERGQETQYF,TGCGCCAGCAGCCCAAGGGAACGAGGGCAAGAGACCCAGTACTTC
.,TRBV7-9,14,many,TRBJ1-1,CASSLSPGNTEAFF,TGTGCCAGCAGCTTAAGTCCGGGGAACACTGAAGCTTTCTTT
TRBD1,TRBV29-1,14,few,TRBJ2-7,CSVQAGQGVGEQYF,TGCAGCGTCCAAGCGGGACAGGGGGTCGGCGAGCAGTACTTC
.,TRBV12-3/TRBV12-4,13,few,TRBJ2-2,CASSSRQSGELFF,TGTGCCAGCAGTTCCCGACAGTCCGGGGAGCTGTTTTTT
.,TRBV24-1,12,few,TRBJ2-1,CATSDGYNEQFF,TGTGCCACCAGTGACGGTTACAATGAGCAGTTCTTC
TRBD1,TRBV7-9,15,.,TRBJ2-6,CASPQGAPGANVLTF,TGTGCCAGCCCACAGGGGGCCCCAGGGGCCAACGTCCTGACTTTC
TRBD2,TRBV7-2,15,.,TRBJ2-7,CASSLGAGAPYEQYF,TGTGCCAGCAGCTTAGGTGCGGGAGCCCCCTACGAGCAGTACTTC
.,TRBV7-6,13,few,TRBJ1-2,CASSPVGASGYTF,TGTGCCAGCAGCCCAGTGGGGGCCTCTGGCTACACCTTC
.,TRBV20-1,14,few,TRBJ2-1,CSAEGAPPYNEQFF,TGCAGTGCCGAGGGAGCCCCCCCCTACAATGAGCAGTTCTTC
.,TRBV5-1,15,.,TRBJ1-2,CASSLGPSSTGGYTF,TGCGCCAGCAGCTTGGGTCCGAGTTCTACGGGCGGCTACACCTTC
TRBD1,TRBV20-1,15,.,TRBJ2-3,CSARGTGQGPDTQYF,TGCAGTGCTAGAGGAACGGGACAGGGACCCGATACGCAGTATTTT
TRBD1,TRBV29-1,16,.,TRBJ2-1,CSVEGGDRLLYNEQFF,TGCAGCGTTGAAGGTGGGGACAGACTTTTGTACAATGAGCAGTTCTTC
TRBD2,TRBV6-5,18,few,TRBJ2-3,CASSYRGGGALNTDTQYF,TGTGCCAGCAGTTATCGGGGCGGGGGGGCCCTTAACACAGATACGCAGTATTTT